This TCR beta chain stems from a study of T cells in Graves' hyperthyroidism and ophthalmopathy. It was RNA transcripts that yielded the amplified TCR beta CDR3 regions. Carried out on the TCR CDR3, a first-round RT-PCR used the HTBI primer set. One entry per CDR3 protein, called by TCRdb with MiXCR from the multiplex PCR reads. The table includes 500,000 to 650,000 distinct CDR3 sequences, about 14% detected once. The V and J ends lost 10 bases and 4 bases, in that order; junction bases with no gene match: 7. Germline values: CDR1 SEHNR, CDR2 FQNEAQ (reference sequence). This CDR3 spans 15 amino acids.

Sample: blood. This receptor was identified in a woman aged 45-60 years with Graves' ophthalmopathy. This chain uses TRBV7-9 with TRBJ2-2; 12 nucleotides align to TRBD2. As DNA, the CDR3 is TGTGCCACTCCACTAGCGGGAGGCACCACCGGGGAGCTGTTTTTT. It encodes CATPLAGGTTGELFF.